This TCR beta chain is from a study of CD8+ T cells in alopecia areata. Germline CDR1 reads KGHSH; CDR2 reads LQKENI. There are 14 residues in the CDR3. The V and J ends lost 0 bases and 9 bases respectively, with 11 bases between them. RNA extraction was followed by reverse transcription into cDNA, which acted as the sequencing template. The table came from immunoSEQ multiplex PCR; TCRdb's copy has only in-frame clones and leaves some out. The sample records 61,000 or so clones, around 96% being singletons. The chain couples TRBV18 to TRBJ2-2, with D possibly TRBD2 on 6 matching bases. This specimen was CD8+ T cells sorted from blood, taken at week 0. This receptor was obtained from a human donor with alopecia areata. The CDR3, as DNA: TGTGCCAGCTCACCACCGGGAGGAAACCGGGAGCTGTTTTTT. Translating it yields CASSPPGGNRELFF.